This T cell receptor (beta chain) was captured by sequencing in a study of blood T cell repertoires in COVID-19. Generated by immunoSEQ multiplex PCR, the TCRdb table keeps only in-frame clones and is missing some. The sample includes around 310,000 clones, approximately 92% of them seen just once. The junction had 6 bases not matched to a gene; V was cut back by 1 base and J by 3 bases. Germline CDR1 reads SGHRS; CDR2 reads YFSETQ. The CDR3 contains 15 residues. The chain carries TRBV5-1 and TRBJ2-5; 7 positions agree with TRBD1. The TCR comes from a woman younger than 45 with COVID-19, enrolled during active disease. What was sequenced was peripheral blood. The CDR3 reads CASSLPLTGEETQYF. The CDR3 DNA reads TGCGCCAGCAGCTTGCCCCTAACAGGGGAAGAGACCCAGTACTTC. The full variable domain, completed using reference TRBV5-1 and TRBJ2-5, is KAGVTQTPRYLIKTRGQQVTLSCSPISGHRSVSWYQQTPGQGLQFLFEYFSETQRNKGNFPGRFSGRQFSNSRSEMNVSTLELGDSALYLCASSLPLTGEETQYFGPGTRLLVL.